The source of this T cell receptor (beta chain) is a study of blood T cell repertoires in COVID-19. Study in general: PBMCs, B-cell-depleted T cells, or T cells were the source of the cDNA or gDNA that made up the material.

Cohorts were assigned according to the clinical history that participants reported. Cohort 3 recovered donors had two negative PCRs, clearance, or symptom resolution. Sequencing used immunoSEQ multiplex PCR; TCRdb keeps in-frame clones, though not all of them. This sample has 150,000 to 180,000 clones, with about 88% found just once. Germline V gene lookup returns CDR1 SGHRS and CDR2 YFSETQ. V lost 1 base, J lost 2 bases, and 17 bases lay in between. This CDR3 contains 17 residues. This TCR was sampled from a man aged 50 to 59 who had recovered from COVID-19. Material: PBMCs or T cells enriched from blood (not recorded which). V and J are TRBV5-1 and TRBJ2-3, with D possibly TRBD2 on 5 matching bases. The CDR3 sequence: CASSLSRPGRNTDTQYF. The CDR3 region has the DNA TGCGCCAGCAGCTTGTCCCGACCGGGGAGAAACACAGATACGCAGTATTTT.